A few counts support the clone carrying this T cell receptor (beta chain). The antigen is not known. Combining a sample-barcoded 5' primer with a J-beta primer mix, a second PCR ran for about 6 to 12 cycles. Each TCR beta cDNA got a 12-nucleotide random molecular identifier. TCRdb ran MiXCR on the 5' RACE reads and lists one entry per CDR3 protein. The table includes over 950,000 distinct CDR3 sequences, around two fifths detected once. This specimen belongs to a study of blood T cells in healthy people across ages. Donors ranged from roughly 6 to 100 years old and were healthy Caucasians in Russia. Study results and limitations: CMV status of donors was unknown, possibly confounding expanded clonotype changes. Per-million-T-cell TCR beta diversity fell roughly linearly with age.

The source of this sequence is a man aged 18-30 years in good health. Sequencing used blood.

CDR3 in DNA: TGTGCCAGCAGCCTGAGGACAGGGGAGGATGGCTACACCTTC. It translates to CASSLRTGEDGYTF. This rearrangement joins TRBV7-2 to TRBJ1-2; 9 nucleotides match TRBD1. Germline CDR1 and CDR2: SGHTA and FQGNSA. The CDR3 is made up of 14 amino acids. With 5 bases clipped from V and 6 bases from J, the junction kept 7 bases outside the gene matches.